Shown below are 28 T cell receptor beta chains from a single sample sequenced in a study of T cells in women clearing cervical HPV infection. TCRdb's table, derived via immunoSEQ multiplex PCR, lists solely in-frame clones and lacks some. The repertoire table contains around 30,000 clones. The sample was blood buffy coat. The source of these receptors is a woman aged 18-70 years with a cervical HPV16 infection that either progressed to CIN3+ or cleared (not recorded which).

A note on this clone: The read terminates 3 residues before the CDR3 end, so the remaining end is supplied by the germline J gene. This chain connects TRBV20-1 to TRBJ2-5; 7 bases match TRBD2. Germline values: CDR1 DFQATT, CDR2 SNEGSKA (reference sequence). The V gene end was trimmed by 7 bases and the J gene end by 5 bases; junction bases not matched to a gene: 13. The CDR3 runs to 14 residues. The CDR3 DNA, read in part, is TGCAGTGTTATCGGGCTCCGGGGGGTCGAGACC. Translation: CSVIGLRGVET. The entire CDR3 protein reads CSVIGLRGVETQYF.

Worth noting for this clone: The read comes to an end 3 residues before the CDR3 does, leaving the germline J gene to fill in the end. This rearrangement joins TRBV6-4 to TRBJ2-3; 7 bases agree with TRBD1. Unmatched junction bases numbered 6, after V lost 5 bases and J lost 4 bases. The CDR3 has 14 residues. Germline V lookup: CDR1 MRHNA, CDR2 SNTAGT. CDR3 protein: CASSSSGGPDTQYF. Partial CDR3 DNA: TGTGCCAGCAGTTCCTCAGGGGGACCAGATACG.

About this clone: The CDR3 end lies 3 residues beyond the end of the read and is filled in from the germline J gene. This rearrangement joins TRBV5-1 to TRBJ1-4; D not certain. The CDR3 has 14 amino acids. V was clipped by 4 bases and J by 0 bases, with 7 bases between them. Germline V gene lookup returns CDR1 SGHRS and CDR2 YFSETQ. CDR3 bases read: TGCGCCAGCAGCGAAGCCTCAACTAATGAAAAA. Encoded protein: CASSEASTNEK. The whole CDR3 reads CASSEASTNEKLFF.

CDR3 bases read: TGTGCCAGCAGCCAAGATTTGGCTAGCTACGAG. It specifies CASSQDLASYE. The CDR3 reads in full as CASSQDLASYEQYF. This chain connects TRBV14 to TRBJ2-7; D call uncertain. The read falls 3 residues short of the CDR3 end, and the missing part is taken from the germline J gene. This CDR3 has 14 amino acids. The V gene lost 0 bases and the J gene lost 3 bases, with 9 bases spanning the gap. CDR1 is SGHDN and CDR2 is FVKESK in the germline V gene.

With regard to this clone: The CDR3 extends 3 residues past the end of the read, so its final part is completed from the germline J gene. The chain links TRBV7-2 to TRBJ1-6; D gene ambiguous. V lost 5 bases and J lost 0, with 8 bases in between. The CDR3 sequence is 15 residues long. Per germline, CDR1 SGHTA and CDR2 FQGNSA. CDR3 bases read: TGTGCCAGCAGCCCGCAGAGCTCCTATAATTCACCC. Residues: CASSPQSSYNSP. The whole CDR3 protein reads CASSPQSSYNSPLHF.

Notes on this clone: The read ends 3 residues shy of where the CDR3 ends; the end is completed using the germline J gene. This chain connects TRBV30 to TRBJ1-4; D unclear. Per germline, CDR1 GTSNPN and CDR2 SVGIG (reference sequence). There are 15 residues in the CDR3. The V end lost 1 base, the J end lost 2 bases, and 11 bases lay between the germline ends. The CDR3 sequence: CAWSGGLGTNEKLFF. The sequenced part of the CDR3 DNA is TGTGCCTGGAGTGGCGGACTGGGGACTAATGAAAAA.

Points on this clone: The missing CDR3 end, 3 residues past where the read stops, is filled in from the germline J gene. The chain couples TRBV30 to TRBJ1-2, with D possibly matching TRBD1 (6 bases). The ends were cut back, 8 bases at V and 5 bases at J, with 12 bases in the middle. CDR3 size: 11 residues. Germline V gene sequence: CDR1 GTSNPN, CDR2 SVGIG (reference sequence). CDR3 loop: CAENRAYGYTF. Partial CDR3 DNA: TGTGCCGAGAACAGGGCATATGGC. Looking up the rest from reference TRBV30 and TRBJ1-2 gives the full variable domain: SQTIHQWPATLVQPVGSPLSLECTVEGTSNPNLYWYRQAAGRGLQLLFYSVGIGQISSEVPQNLSASRPQDRQFILSSKKLLLSDSGFYLCAENRAYGYTFGSGTRLTVV.

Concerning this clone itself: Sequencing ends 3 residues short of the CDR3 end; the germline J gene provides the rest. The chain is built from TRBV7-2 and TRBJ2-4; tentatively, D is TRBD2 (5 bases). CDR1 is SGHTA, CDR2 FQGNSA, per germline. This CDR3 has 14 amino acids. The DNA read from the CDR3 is TGTGCCAGCAGCTTAAGGCGGGCCCAAGAGACT. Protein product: CASSLRRAQET. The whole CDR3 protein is CASSLRRAQETQYF.

The sequenced CDR3 bases are TGTGCCAGCAGCCTCCCCGGCAGGTTGGTAACAGATACG. This sequence encodes CASSLPGRLVTDT. The entire CDR3 sequence reads CASSLPGRLVTDTQYF. The J gene is TRBJ2-3, the V gene TRBV28; D gene uncertain. The read ends 3 residues shy of where the CDR3 ends; the end is completed using the germline J gene. With 6 bases removed from V and 3 bases from J, the gap between germline ends came to 19 bases. The CDR3 loop spans 16 amino acids. CDR1 and CDR2 from the germline V gene are MDHEN and SYDVKM.

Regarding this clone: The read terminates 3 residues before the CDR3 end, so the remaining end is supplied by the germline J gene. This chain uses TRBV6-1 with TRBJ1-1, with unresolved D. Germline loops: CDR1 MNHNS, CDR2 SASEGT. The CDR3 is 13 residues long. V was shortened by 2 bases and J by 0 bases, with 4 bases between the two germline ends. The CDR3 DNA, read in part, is TGTGCCAGCAGTGAACATTTGAACACTGAA. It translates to CASSEHLNTE. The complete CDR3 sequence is CASSEHLNTEAFF.

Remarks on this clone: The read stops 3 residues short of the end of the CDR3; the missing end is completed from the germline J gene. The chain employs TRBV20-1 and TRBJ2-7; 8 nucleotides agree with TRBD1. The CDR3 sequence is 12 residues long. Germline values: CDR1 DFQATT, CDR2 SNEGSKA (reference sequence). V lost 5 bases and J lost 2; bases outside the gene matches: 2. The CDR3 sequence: CSAPGQAYEQYF. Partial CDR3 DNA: TGCAGTGCTCCGGGACAGGCCTACGAG.

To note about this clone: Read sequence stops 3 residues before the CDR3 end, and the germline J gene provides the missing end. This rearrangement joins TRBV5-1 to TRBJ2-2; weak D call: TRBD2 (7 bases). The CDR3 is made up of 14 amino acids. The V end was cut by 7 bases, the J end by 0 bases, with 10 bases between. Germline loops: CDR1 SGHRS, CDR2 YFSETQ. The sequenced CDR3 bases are TGCGCCAGCGGGGGGGGCCCGAACACCGGGGAG. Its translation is CASGGGPNTGE. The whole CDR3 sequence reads CASGGGPNTGELFF. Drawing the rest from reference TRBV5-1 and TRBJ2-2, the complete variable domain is KAGVTQTPRYLIKTRGQQVTLSCSPISGHRSVSWYQQTPGQGLQFLFEYFSETQRNKGNFPGRFSGRQFSNSRSEMNVSTLELGDSALYLCASGGGPNTGELFFGEGSRLTVL.

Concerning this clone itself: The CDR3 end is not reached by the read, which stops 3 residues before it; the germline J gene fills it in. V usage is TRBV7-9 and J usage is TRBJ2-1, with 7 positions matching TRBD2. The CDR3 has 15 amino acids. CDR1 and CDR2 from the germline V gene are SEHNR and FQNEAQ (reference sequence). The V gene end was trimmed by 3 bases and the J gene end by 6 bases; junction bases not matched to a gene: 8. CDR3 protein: CASSFPSGAVNEQFF. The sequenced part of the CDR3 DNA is TGTGCCAGCAGCTTTCCTAGCGGAGCGGTCAATGAG.

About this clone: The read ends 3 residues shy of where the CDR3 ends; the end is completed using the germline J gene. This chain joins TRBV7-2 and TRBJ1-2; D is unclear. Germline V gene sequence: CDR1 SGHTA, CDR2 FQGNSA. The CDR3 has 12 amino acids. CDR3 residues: CASTPNTDTYTF. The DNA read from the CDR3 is TGTGCCAGCACCCCAAACACAGATACC.

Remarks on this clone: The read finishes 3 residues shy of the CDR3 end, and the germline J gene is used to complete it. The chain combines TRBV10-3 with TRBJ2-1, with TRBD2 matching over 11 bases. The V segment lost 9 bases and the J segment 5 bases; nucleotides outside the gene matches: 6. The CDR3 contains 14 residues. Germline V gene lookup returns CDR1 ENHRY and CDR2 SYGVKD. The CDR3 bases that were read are TGTGCCATTACCGGGACTAGCGGCAACAATGAG. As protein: CAITGTSGNNE. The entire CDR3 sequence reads CAITGTSGNNEQFF.

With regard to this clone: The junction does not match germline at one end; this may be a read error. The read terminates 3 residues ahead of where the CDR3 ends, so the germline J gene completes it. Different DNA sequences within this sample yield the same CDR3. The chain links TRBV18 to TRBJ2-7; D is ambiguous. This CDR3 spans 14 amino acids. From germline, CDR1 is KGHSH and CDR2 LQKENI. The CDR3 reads CASSPDSQPYEQYF. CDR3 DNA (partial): TGTGCCAGTTCACCTGACTCGCAACCCTACGAG.

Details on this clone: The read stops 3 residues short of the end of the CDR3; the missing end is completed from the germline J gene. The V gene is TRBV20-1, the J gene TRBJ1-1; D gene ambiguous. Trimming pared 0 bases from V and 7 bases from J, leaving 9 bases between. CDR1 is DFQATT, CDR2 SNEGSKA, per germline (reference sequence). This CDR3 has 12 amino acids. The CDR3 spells CSARENSNEAFF. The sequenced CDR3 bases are TGCAGTGCTAGAGAAAACAGCAATGAA.

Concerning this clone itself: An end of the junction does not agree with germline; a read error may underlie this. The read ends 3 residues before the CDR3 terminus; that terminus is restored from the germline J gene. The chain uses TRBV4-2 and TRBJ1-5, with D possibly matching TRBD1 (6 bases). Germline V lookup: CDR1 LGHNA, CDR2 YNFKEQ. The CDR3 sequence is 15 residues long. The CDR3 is CASSQERQGPQPQHF. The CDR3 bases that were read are TGCGCCAGCAGCCAAGAAAGGCAGGGGCCTCAGCCC.

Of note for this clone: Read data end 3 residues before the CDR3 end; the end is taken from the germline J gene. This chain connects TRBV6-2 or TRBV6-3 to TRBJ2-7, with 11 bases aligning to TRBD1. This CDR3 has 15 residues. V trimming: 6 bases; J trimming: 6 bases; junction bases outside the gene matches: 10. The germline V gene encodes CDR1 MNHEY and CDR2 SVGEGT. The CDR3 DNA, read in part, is TGTGCCAGCAGATCAATCGGACAGGGGGCTCCCGAG. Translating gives CASRSIGQGAPE. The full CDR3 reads CASRSIGQGAPEQYF.

The CDR3 sequence is CASSIASGTVSEQYF. The sequenced part of the CDR3 DNA is TGTGCCAGTAGTATAGCTTCAGGCACGGTCTCCGAG. The chain recombines TRBV19 with TRBJ2-7, with no clear D. The read stops 3 residues short of the end of the CDR3; the missing end is completed from the germline J gene. Germline V gives CDR1 LNHDA, CDR2 SQIVND (reference sequence). This CDR3 has 15 residues. Trimming left V 1 base short and J 6 bases short, with 16 bases between. Looking up the rest from reference TRBV19 and TRBJ2-7 gives the full variable domain: DGGITQSPKYLFRKEGQNVTLSCEQNLNHDAMYWYRQDPGQGLRLIYYSQIVNDFQKGDIAEGYSVSREKKESFPLTVTSAQKNPTAFYLCASSIASGTVSEQYFGPGTRLTVT.

The CDR3 DNA, read in part, is TGTGCCAGCAGTTACAGGGGCAAATATAGCAATCAGCCG. Its translation is CASSYRGKYSNQP. The CDR3 in full is CASSYRGKYSNQPQYF. J is TRBJ2-3 and V is TRBV6-2 or TRBV6-3; TRBD1 is a possible D gene (5 bases). The missing CDR3 end, 3 residues past where the read stops, is filled in from the germline J gene. This CDR3 contains 16 residues. CDR1 and CDR2 (germline): MNHEY, SVGEGT.

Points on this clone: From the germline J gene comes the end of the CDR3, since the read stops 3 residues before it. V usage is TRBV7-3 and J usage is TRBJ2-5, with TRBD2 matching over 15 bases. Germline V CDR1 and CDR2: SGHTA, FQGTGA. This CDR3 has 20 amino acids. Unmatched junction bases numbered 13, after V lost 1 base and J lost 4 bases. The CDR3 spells CASSLKGLAGGRRQGETQYF. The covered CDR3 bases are TGTGCCAGCAGCTTAAAGGGACTAGCGGGGGGAAGAAGACAGGGAGAGACC.

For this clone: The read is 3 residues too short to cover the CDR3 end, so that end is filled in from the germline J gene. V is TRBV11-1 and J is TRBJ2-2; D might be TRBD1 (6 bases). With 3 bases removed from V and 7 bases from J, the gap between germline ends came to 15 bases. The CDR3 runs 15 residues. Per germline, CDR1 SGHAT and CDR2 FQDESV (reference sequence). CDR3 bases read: TGTGCCAGCAGCTTTGGATGGGGGCTTGGCGGGGAG. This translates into CASSFGWGLGGE. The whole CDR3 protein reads CASSFGWGLGGELFF.

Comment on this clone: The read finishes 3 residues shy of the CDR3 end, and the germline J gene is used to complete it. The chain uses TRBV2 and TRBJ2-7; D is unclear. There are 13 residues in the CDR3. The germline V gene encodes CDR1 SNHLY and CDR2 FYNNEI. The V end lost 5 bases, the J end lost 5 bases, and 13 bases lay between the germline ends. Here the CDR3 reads CASSPSTVHEQYF. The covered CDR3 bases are TGTGCCAGCAGTCCCTCGACTGTACACGAG.

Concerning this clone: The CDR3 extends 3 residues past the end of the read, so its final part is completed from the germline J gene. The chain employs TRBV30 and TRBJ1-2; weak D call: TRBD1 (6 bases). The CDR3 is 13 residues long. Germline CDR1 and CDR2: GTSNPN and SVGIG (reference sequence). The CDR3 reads CAWSDSGADTYTF. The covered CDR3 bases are TGTGCCTGGAGCGATTCAGGGGCAGATACC.

CDR3 in amino acids: CASTLTGGSHEAFF. The CDR3 DNA, read in part, is TGTGCCAGTACCTTAACAGGGGGAAGCCATGAA. The chain uses TRBV19 and TRBJ1-1, with 8 bases matching TRBD1. The read terminates 3 residues ahead of where the CDR3 ends, so the germline J gene completes it. In germline, CDR1 is LNHDA, CDR2 SQIVND (reference sequence). The trim removed 7 bases at V and 7 bases at J, leaving 11 bases unmatched. This CDR3 is built from 14 residues.

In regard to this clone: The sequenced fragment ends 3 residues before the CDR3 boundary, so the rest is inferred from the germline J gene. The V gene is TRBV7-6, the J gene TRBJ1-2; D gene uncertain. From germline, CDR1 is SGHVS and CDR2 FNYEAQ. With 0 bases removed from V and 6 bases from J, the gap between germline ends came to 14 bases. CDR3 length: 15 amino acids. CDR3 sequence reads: CASSLAGTAGDGYTF. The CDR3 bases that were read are TGTGCCAGCAGCTTAGCAGGTACAGCCGGGGATGGC.

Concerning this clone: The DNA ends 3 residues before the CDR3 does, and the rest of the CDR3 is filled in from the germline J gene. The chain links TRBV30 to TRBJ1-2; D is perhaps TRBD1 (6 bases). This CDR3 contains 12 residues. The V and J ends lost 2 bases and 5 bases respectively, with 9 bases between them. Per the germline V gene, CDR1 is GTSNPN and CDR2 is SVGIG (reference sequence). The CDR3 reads CAWSFTGYGYTF. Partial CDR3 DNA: TGTGCCTGGAGTTTTACAGGGTATGGC.